This T cell receptor (beta chain) comes out of a study of T cells in Graves' hyperthyroidism and ophthalmopathy. On the study more broadly: Initial diagnosis, before any treatment, was when peripheral blood was collected.

A word on this clonotype: This may arise from a read error, as a much more abundant clone is one base away.

TCR beta CDR3 sequences were amplified from RNA transcripts. RT-PCR in the first round (using the HTBI primer set) targeted the TCR CDR3. TCRdb passed the multiplex PCR reads through MiXCR, listing each CDR3 protein once. Of about 720,000 distinct CDR3 sequences in the sample, over 15% are singletons; the top ten hold 8.4%. The CDR3 runs 15 residues. J was trimmed by 4 bases and V by 5 bases; bases with no gene match: 9. From germline, CDR1 is LNHNV and CDR2 YYDKDF (reference sequence). Newly diagnosed hyperthyroidism patients aged 18 to 65 years had disease lasting under 2 months. The diagnoses drew upon clinical symptoms, serum thyroxine and TRAb, thyroid ultrasound and orbital computed tomography.

The chain recombines TRBV15 with TRBJ2-7; TRBD1 matches at 9 bases. This TCR came from a man aged 18 to 30 with Graves' hyperthyroidism. The sequenced material came from blood. CDR3 loop: CATSGPGTGRYEQYF. CDR3 DNA sequence: TGTGCCACCAGCGGACCCGGGACAGGGAGGTACGAGCAGTACTTC.